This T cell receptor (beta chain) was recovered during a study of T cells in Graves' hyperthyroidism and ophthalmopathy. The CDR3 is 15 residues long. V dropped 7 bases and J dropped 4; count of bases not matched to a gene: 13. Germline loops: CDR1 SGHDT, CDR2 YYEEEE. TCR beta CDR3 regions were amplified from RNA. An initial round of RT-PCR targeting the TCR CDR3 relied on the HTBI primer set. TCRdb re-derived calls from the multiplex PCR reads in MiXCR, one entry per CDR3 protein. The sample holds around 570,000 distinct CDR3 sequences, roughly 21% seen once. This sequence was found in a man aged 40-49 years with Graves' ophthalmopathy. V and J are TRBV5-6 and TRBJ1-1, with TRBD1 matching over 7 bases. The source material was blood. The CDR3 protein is CASAPVGGYGTEAFF. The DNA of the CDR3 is TGTGCCAGCGCCCCGGTAGGGGGCTACGGCACTGAAGCTTTCTTT.